This T cell receptor beta chain emerged from a study of PD-L1 blockade in urothelial cancer. This CDR3 has 15 residues. With 5 bases removed from V and 1 base from J, the gap between germline ends came to 14 bases. Germline V gene lookup returns CDR1 KGHSH and CDR2 LQKENI. Time point reported: peripheral blood 6 weeks after treatment start. In each PCR, synthetic TCR analog templates were spiked in. Libraries were prepared by immunoSEQ multiplex PCR; TCRdb keeps only in-frame clonotypes and omits some of them. Counted here are 100,000 to 150,000 clones, roughly 88% occurring once; the ten biggest clones make up around 2.4%.

Sequenced here: PBMCs, sampled around atezolizumab (anti-PD-L1) treatment. This TCR was sampled from a man in his fifties with urothelial cancer. The chain joins TRBV18 to TRBJ1-1; D not resolved. CDR3 DNA: TGTGCCAGCTCATCTTTTGAGGTCTCGAACACTGAAGCTTTCTTT. Translation: CASSSFEVSNTEAFF. Full variable domain (rest looked up from reference TRBV18 and TRBJ1-1): NAGVMQNPRHLVRRRGQEARLRCSPMKGHSHVYWYRQLPEEGLKFMVYLQKENIIDESGMPKERFSAEFPKEGPSILRIQQVVRGDSAAYFCASSSFEVSNTEAFFGQGTRLTVV.